Presented here are 5 T cell receptor beta chains from one specimen sequenced in a study of OX40 agonist ivuxolimab in advanced cancers. Method: immunoSEQ multiplex PCR; TCRdb's copy keeps in-frame clones and lacks some. The profile shows under 75,000 clones, 84% of them singletons. The sequenced sample was CD4+ or CD8+ T cells sorted from blood, obtained in a trial of the OX40 agonist ivuxolimab. All receptors come from an adult with an advanced solid tumor such as melanoma, head and neck, liver or kidney cancer.

The V call is TRBV7-8, the J call TRBJ2-3; 8 bases agree with TRBD2. Germline-derived CDR1 and CDR2 are SGHVS and FQNEAQ. V was pared by 5 bases and J by 8 bases, with 9 bases of the junction left unmatched. This CDR3 spans 14 amino acids. The CDR3 nucleotides are TGTGCCAGCAGCCCCCAAGGCGGGGGGAGTACGCAGTATTTT. Protein: CASSPQGGGSTQYF. The full variable domain, in which reference TRBV7-8 and TRBJ2-3 provide the parts outside the CDR3, is GAGVSQSPRYKVAKRGQDVALRCDPISGHVSLFWYQQALGQGPEFLTYFQNEAQLDKSGLPSDRFFAERPEGSVSTLKIQRTQQEDSAVYLCASSPQGGGSTQYFGPGTRLTVL.

This chain uses TRBV5-1 with TRBJ2-2; the match to TRBD1 covers 9 bases. The CDR3 runs to 16 residues. Germline assignment: CDR1 SGHRS and CDR2 YFSETQ. The ends lost 3 bases at V and 8 bases at J; junction bases unmatched: 11. The CDR3 protein is CASSWITQGAQGELFF. The CDR3 DNA reads TGCGCCAGCAGCTGGATTACACAGGGGGCCCAAGGGGAGCTGTTTTTT.

CDR3 nucleotide sequence: TGTGCCAGCACCCCCGGGGGAGATACCTACGAGCAGTACTTC. Protein sequence: CASTPGGDTYEQYF. The V and J genes are TRBV28 and TRBJ2-7, with D possibly TRBD2 on 6 matching bases. Germline CDR1 and CDR2: MDHEN and SYDVKM. The CDR3 spans 14 residues. Trimming took 7 bases from V and 2 from J, leaving 15 bases between them.

The genes are TRBV30 and TRBJ2-3, with D perhaps TRBD2 (6 bases). Germline lookup yields CDR1 GTSNPN and CDR2 SVGIG (reference sequence). V was pared by 0 bases and J by 0 bases, with 7 bases between. There are 14 residues in the CDR3. The chain's CDR3 is CAWSVGGSTDTQYF. The DNA of the CDR3 is TGTGCCTGGAGTGTCGGAGGGAGCACAGATACGCAGTATTTT.

This clone was seen only once. The V gene is TRBV5-6, the J gene TRBJ1-2; D is unclear. This CDR3 spans 13 amino acids. The ends were cut back, 4 bases at V and 5 bases at J, with 12 bases in the middle. Per germline, CDR1 SGHDT and CDR2 YYEEEE. The CDR3 nucleotides are TGTGCCAGCAGCCGAGGACTCCGGTATGGCTACACCTTC. Protein: CASSRGLRYGYTF.